This T cell receptor (beta chain) derives from a study of immune evolution from preneoplasia to lung adenocarcinoma. The sample holds one count of this clone. No antigen is known for it. Other DNA sequences in the sample encode the same CDR3. Notes on the study in general: Normal lung had the highest top T cell clone frequencies.

CDR1 is SGHRS and CDR2 is YFSETQ in the germline V gene. V was clipped by 0 bases and J by 3 bases, with 11 bases between them. The CDR3 totals 15 residues. Macro-dissection enriched premalignant or tumor cells before nucleic acid extraction. Libraries were prepared by immunoSEQ multiplex PCR; TCRdb keeps only in-frame clonotypes and omits some of them. The profile shows about 14,000 clones, roughly 80% of them singletons. Specimen: FFPE minimally invasive lung adenocarcinoma tissue. The receptor was derived from a person aged 70 to 79 with lung adenocarcinoma. The rearrangement joins TRBV5-1 to TRBJ2-3, with D tentatively TRBD2 (6 bases). CDR3 DNA: TGCGCCAGCAGCTTGGTCACGGGGGATACAGATACGCAGTATTTT. This translates into CASSLVTGDTDTQYF.